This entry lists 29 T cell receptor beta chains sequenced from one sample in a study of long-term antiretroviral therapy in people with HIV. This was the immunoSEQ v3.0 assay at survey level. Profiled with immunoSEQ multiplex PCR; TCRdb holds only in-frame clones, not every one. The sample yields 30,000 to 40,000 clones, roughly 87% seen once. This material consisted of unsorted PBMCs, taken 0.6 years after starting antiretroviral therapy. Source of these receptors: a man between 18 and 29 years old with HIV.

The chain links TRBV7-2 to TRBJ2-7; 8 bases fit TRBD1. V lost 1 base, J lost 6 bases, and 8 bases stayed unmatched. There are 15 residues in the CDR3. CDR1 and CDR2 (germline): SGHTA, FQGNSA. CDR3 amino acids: CASSLGQGAHGEQYF. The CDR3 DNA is TGTGCCAGCAGCTTAGGGCAGGGGGCGCATGGCGAGCAGTACTTC.

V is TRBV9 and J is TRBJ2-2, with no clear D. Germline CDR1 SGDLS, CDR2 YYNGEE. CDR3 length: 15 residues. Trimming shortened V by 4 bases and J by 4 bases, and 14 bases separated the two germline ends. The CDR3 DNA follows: TGTGCCAGCAGCCCAAGACTGGGAAGCACCGGGGAGCTGTTTTTT. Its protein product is CASSPRLGSTGELFF.

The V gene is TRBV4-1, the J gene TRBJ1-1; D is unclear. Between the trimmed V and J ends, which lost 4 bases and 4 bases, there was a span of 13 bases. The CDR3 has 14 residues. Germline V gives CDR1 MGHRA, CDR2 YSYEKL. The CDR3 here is CASSPGRRTTEAFF. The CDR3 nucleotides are TGCGCCAGCAGCCCCGGGAGACGAACCACTGAAGCTTTCTTT.

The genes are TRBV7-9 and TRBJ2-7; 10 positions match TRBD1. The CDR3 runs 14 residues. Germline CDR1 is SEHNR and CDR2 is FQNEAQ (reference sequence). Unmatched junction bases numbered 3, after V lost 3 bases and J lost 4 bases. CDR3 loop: CASSFGTGVYEQYF. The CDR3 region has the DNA TGTGCCAGCAGCTTCGGGACAGGGGTTTACGAGCAGTACTTC.

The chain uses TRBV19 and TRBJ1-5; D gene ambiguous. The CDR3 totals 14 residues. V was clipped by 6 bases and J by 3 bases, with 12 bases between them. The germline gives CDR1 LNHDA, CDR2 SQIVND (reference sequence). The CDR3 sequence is CASSPRRDNQPQHF. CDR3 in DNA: TGTGCCAGTAGCCCTAGACGGGACAATCAGCCCCAGCATTTT.

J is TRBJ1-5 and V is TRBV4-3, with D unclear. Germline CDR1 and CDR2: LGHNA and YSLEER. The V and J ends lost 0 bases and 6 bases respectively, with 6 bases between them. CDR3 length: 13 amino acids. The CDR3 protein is CASSQDLSQPQHF. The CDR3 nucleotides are TGCGCCAGCAGCCAAGATCTAAGTCAGCCCCAGCATTTT.

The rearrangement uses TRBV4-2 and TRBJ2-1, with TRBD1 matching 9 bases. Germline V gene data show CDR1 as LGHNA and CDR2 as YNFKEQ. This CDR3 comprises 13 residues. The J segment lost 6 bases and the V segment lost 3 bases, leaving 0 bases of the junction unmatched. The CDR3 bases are TGTGCCAGCAGCCAGACAGGGGGCAATGAGCAGTTCTTC. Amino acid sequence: CASSQTGGNEQFF.

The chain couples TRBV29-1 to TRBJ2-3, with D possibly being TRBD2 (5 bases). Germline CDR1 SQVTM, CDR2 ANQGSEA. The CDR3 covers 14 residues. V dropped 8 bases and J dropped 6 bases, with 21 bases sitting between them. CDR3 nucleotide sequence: TGCAGCCCGCGTTTAGGGAGCACGCGGGATACGCAGTATTTT. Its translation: CSPRLGSTRDTQYF.

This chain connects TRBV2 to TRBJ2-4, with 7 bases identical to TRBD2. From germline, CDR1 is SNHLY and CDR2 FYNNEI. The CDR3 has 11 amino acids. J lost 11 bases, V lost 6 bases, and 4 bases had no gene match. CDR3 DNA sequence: TGTGCCAGCAGGGGGGGGGTAGTTCAGTACTTC. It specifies CASRGGVVQYF. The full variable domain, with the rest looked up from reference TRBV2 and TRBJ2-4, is EPEVTQTPSHQVTQMGQEVILRCVPISNHLYFYWYRQILGQKVEFLVSFYNNEISEKSEIFDDQFSVERPDGSNFTLKIRSTKLEDSAMYFCASRGGVVQYFGAGTRLSVL.

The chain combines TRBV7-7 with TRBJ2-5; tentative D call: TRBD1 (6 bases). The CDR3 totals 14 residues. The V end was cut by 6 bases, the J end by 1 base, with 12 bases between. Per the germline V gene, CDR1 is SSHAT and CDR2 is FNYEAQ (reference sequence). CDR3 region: CASRRLTGQETQYF. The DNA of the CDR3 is TGTGCCAGCAGGAGACTGACAGGCCAAGAGACCCAGTACTTC. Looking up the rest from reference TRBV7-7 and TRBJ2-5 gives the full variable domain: GAGVSQSPRYKVTKRGQDVTLRCDPISSHATLYWYQQALGQGPEFLTYFNYEAQPDKSGLPSDRFSAERPEGSISTLTIQRTEQRDSAMYRCASRRLTGQETQYFGPGTRLLVL.

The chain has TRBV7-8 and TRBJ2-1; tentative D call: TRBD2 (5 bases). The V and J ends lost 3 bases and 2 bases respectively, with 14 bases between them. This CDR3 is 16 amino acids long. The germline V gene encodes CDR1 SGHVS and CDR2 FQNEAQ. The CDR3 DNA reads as TGTGCCAGCAGCTTTATGGTGGGAGAGACCTACAATGAGCAGTTCTTC. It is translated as CASSFMVGETYNEQFF.

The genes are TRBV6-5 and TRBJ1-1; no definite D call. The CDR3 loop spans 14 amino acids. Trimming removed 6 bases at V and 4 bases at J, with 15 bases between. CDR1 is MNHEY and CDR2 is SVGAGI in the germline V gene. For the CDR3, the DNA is TGTGCCAGCAGCCCAAACCGGATGAGCACTGAAGCTTTCTTT. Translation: CASSPNRMSTEAFF.

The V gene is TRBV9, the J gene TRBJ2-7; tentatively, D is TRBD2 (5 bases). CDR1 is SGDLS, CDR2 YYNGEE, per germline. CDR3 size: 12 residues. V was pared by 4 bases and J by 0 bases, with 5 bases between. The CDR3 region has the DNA TGTGCCAGCAGCCGGGACTCCTACGAGCAGTACTTC. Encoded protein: CASSRDSYEQYF.

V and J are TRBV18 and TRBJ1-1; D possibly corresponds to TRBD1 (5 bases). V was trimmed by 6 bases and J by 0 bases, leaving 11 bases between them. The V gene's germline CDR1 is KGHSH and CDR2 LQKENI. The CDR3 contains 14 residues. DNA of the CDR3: TGTGCCAGCTCCCGGGGAGGGGTGAACACTGAAGCTTTCTTT. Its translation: CASSRGGVNTEAFF.

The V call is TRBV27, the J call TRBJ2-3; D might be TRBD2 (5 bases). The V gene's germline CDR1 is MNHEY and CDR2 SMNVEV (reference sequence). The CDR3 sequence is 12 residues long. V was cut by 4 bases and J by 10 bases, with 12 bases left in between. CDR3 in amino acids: CASSSTSAAQYF. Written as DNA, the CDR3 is TGTGCCAGCAGTTCCACTAGTGCTGCGCAGTATTTT.

The CDR3 region has the DNA TGTGCCAGCGGTTCATGGCGGGAGGGATTGGATGAGCAGTTCTTC. This sequence encodes CASGSWREGLDEQFF. The chain recombines TRBV7-2 with TRBJ2-1; TRBD2 matches 9 bases. Germline-derived CDR1 and CDR2 are SGHTA and FQGNSA. V gave up 8 bases and J gave up 8 bases; unmatched junction bases: 13. The CDR3 length is 15 residues.

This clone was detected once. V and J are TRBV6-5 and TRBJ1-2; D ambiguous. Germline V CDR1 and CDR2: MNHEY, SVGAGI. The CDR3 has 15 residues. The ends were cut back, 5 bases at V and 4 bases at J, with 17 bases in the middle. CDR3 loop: CASSPDAQRGYGYTF. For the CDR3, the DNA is TGTGCCAGCAGTCCCGACGCACAAAGAGGCTATGGCTACACCTTC.

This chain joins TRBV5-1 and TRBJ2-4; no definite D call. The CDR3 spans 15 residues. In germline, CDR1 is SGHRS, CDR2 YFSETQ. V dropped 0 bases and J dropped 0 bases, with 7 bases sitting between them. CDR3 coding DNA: TGCGCCAGCAGCTTGGAGATCACAGCCAAAAACATTCAGTACTTC. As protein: CASSLEITAKNIQYF.

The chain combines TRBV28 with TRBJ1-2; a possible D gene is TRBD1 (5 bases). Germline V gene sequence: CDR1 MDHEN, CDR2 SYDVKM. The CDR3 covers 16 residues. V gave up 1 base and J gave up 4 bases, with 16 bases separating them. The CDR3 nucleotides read TGTGCCAGCAGTTTATCCCCGGGCAGGGTCCCCTATGGCTACACCTTC. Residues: CASSLSPGRVPYGYTF.

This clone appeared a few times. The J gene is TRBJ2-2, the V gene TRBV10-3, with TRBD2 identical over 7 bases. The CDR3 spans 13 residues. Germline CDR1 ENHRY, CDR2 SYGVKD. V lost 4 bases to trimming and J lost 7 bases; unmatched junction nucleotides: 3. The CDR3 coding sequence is TGTGCCATCAGTGCGGGAGGAAGCGGGGAGCTGTTTTTT. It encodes CAISAGGSGELFF.

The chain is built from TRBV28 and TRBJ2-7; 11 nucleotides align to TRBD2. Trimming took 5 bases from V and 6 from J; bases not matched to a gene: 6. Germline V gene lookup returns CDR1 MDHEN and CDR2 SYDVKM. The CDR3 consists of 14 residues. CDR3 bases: TGTGCCAGCAGTCGTACTAGCGGGAGACCCGAGCAGTACTTC. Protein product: CASSRTSGRPEQYF.

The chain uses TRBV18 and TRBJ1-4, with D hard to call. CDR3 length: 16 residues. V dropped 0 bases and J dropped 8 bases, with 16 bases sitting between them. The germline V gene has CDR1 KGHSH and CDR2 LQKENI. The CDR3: CASSPPPDHEREKLFF. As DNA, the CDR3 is TGTGCCAGCTCACCACCCCCTGACCATGAGCGGGAAAAACTGTTTTTT.

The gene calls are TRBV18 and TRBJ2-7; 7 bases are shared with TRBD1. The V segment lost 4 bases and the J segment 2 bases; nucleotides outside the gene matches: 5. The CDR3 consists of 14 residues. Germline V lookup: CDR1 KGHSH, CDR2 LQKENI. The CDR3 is CASSRAQGAYEQYF. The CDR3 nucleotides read TGTGCCAGCTCACGGGCCCAGGGGGCCTACGAGCAGTACTTC.

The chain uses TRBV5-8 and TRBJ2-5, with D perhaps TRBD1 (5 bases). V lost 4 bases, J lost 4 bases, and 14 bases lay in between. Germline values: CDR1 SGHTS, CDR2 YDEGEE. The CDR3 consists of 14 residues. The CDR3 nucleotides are TGTGCCAGCAGCGTTCTAGGGGCAGTAGAGACCCAGTACTTC. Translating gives CASSVLGAVETQYF.

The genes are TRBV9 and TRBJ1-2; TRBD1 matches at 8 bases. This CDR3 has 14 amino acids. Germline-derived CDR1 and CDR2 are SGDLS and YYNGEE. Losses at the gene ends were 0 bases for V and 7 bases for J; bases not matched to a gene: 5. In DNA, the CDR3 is TGTGCCAGCAGCGTAGCCCAGGGGGCCTCTGGCTACACCTTC. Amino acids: CASSVAQGASGYTF.

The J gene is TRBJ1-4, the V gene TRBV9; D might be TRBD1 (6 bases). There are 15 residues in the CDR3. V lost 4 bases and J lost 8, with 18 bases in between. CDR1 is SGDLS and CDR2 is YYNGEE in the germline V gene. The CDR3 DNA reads TGTGCCAGCAGCTTGGGGACCTCGAGGGGGGAAAAACTGTTTTTT. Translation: CASSLGTSRGEKLFF.

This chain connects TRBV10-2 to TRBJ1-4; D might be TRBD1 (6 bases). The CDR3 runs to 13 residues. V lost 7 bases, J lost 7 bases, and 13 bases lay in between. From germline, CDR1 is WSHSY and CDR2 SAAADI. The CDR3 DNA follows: TGCGCCAGCAATGCACAGGGTCGTGAAAAACTGTTTTTT. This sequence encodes CASNAQGREKLFF.

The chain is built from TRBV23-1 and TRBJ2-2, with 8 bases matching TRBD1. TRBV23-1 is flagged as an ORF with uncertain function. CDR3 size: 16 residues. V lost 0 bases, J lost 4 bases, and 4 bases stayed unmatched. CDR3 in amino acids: CASSQSRTGTTGELFF. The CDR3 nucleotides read TGCGCCAGCAGTCAATCGAGGACAGGGACCACCGGGGAGCTGTTTTTT.

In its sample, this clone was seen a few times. Here the CDR3 reads CSAGGANQPQHF. The CDR3 DNA is TGCAGCGCTGGTGGGGCCAATCAGCCCCAGCATTTT. The chain uses TRBV29-1 and TRBJ1-5; D might be TRBD1 (5 bases). V was clipped by 7 bases and J by 3 bases, with 10 bases between them. CDR3 size: 12 residues. Germline loops: CDR1 SQVTM, CDR2 ANQGSEA.